Below are 14 T cell receptor beta chains sequenced from a single sample in a study of radiation and T cells in renal cell carcinoma. Time point here: blood 2 weeks post-SBRT. Treatment indicated: 15 Gy SBRT to primary tumor, nephrectomy 4 weeks later. Here immunoSEQ multiplex PCR was the method, and the copy in TCRdb shows in-frame clones only, minus some. The sample consists of around 60,000 clones, around 76% of them appearing once. Sequenced here: blood, sampled from a patient whose treatment included radiotherapy and nephrectomy. The origin of the receptors is a man aged 55 to 70 with renal cell carcinoma.

V usage is TRBV7-2 and J usage is TRBJ1-5, with a possible D match to TRBD1 (5 bases). The V gene lost 1 base and the J gene lost 0 bases, with 7 bases spanning the gap. Germline V gene sequence: CDR1 SGHTA, CDR2 FQGNSA. This CDR3 spans 15 amino acids. The DNA for the CDR3 is TGTGCCAGCAGCTTAGGCGGGACTAGCAATCAGCCCCAGCATTTT. Translated: CASSLGGTSNQPQHF.

This clone has just one count. The V call is TRBV10-3, the J call TRBJ1-2, with TRBD1 matching 8 bases. The CDR3 runs 13 residues. With 5 bases clipped from V and 7 bases from J, the junction kept 6 bases outside the gene matches. Germline loops: CDR1 ENHRY, CDR2 SYGVKD. The CDR3 DNA follows: TGTGCCATCAGTTTGGGACAGGAGGGTGGCTACACCTTC. Encoded protein: CAISLGQEGGYTF.

The V and J genes are TRBV5-8 and TRBJ2-3; 7 bases map to TRBD1. Germline-derived CDR1 and CDR2 are SGHTS and YDEGEE. The CDR3 has 14 amino acids. V lost 4 bases and J lost 3; bases outside the gene matches: 5. The DNA of the CDR3 is TGTGCCAGCAGCCAGGGACAGATAACAGATACGCAGTATTTT. It specifies CASSQGQITDTQYF.

The chain has TRBV4-1 and TRBJ1-4; D possibly corresponds to TRBD1 (6 bases). Per the germline V gene, CDR1 is MGHRA and CDR2 is YSYEKL. The CDR3 runs 14 residues. V lost 0 bases and J lost 12, with 14 bases in between. The CDR3 spells CASSQDGTIGELFF. The CDR3 DNA reads TGCGCCAGCAGCCAAGACGGGACAATTGGGGAACTGTTTTTT.

This clone appeared a single time. This chain connects TRBV30 to TRBJ2-1; tentatively, D is TRBD1 (6 bases). The CDR3 length is 15 residues. The V end was cut by 0 bases, the J end by 8 bases, with 17 bases between. Germline loops: CDR1 GTSNPN, CDR2 SVGIG (reference sequence). CDR3 DNA sequence: TGTGCCTGGAGTGTTGGGGGCGCAAGGGGATATGAGCAGTTCTTC. This codes for CAWSVGGARGYEQFF.

The gene calls are TRBV29-1 and TRBJ2-1; D possibly matches TRBD1 or TRBD2 (5 bases each). Trimming removed 6 bases at V and 6 bases at J, with 18 bases between. In germline, CDR1 is SQVTM, CDR2 ANQGSEA. The CDR3 covers 14 residues. This chain's CDR3 is CSVRGRPSANEQFF. CDR3 coding DNA: TGCAGCGTACGGGGACGGCCCAGCGCCAATGAGCAGTTCTTC.

This clone is a singleton in its sample. The chain uses TRBV19 and TRBJ2-7; 12 nucleotides match TRBD2. With 6 bases clipped from V and 2 bases from J, the junction kept 5 bases outside the gene matches. The germline gives CDR1 LNHDA, CDR2 SQIVND (reference sequence). This CDR3 has 15 amino acids. The CDR3 DNA is TGTGCCAGTAGGGTGAGACTAGCGGGGGCCTACGAGCAGTACTTC. Its translation is CASRVRLAGAYEQYF.

V and J are TRBV9 and TRBJ1-2, with 7 bases identical to TRBD1. CDR3 length: 14 amino acids. CDR1 SGDLS and CDR2 YYNGEE come from the germline V gene. Trimming removed 0 bases from V and 8 bases from J; junction bases left unmatched: 7. DNA of the CDR3: TGTGCCAGCAGCGTAGGTGTGGGACAGCAGGGCTACACCTTC. Its translation: CASSVGVGQQGYTF. The entire variable domain, with the rest obtained from reference TRBV9 and TRBJ1-2, is as follows: DSGVTQTPKHLITATGQRVTLRCSPRSGDLSVYWYQQSLDQGLQFLIQYYNGEERAKGNILERFSAQQFPDLHSELNLSSLELGDSALYFCASSVGVGQQGYTFGSGTRLTVV.

The chain has TRBV10-3 and TRBJ1-1; 9 bases fit TRBD1. The CDR3 loop spans 13 amino acids. V lost 8 bases and J lost 5; bases outside the gene matches: 6. The germline V gene has CDR1 ENHRY and CDR2 SYGVKD. The chain's CDR3 is CAILDRGGTEAFF. The CDR3 bases are TGTGCCATCCTGGACAGGGGAGGGACTGAAGCTTTCTTT.

The V and J genes are TRBV27 and TRBJ2-7; no definite D call. The CDR3 has 14 residues. CDR1 and CDR2 from the germline V gene are MNHEY and SMNVEV (reference sequence). Trimming removed 6 bases from V and 0 bases from J, with 12 bases in between. CDR3 residues: CASRLRQDSYEQYF. DNA for the CDR3: TGTGCCAGCAGACTTCGACAAGACTCCTACGAGCAGTACTTC.

The V and J genes are TRBV6-1 and TRBJ1-6; perhaps TRBD1 as D (6 bases). Looked up from germline, CDR1 is MNHNS and CDR2 is SASEGT. The CDR3 length is 14 residues. The V gene lost 11 bases and the J gene lost 6 bases, with 17 bases spanning the gap. The CDR3: CAGRQVWGNSPLHF. The CDR3 nucleotides read TGTGCCGGACGACAGGTATGGGGTAATTCACCCCTCCACTTT.

This sequence joins TRBV2 and TRBJ1-2, with unresolved D. Between the trimmed V and J ends, which lost 1 base and 8 bases, there was a span of 5 bases. The CDR3 extends over 11 amino acids. Germline CDR1 SNHLY, CDR2 FYNNEI. CDR3 bases: TGTGCCAGCAGTGAAGACGGCGGCTACACCTTC. Residues: CASSEDGGYTF.

J is TRBJ1-1 and V is TRBV7-2, with 7 bases identical to TRBD1. CDR3 size: 15 residues. V gave up 5 bases and J gave up 0 bases; unmatched junction bases: 6. Germline-derived CDR1 and CDR2 are SGHTA and FQGNSA. CDR3 amino acids: CASSLGTAMNTEAFF. CDR3 DNA: TGTGCCAGCAGCCTTGGGACAGCGATGAACACTGAAGCTTTCTTT.

This clone was observed a handful of times. The rearrangement links TRBV30 to TRBJ1-1, with D perhaps TRBD1 (6 bases). Trimming stripped 6 bases from V and 4 bases from J, with 12 bases between. There are 12 residues in the CDR3. CDR1 and CDR2 from the germline V gene are GTSNPN and SVGIG (reference sequence). In DNA, the CDR3 is TGTGCCTGTACAGGGATGCGCACTGAAGCTTTCTTT. It specifies CACTGMRTEAFF.